The clone carrying this T cell receptor beta chain showed up many times. Its specificity is not known. V dropped 6 bases and J dropped 7 bases, with 17 bases sitting between them. Germline CDR1 is SGHKS and CDR2 is YYEKEE (reference sequence). The CDR3 totals 13 residues. This sample is part of a study of Graves' ophthalmopathy and Graves' hyperthyroidism. Study at large: Peripheral blood (taken before any treatment) was collected at initial diagnosis. Whole-study results and caveats: The blood repertoire also included most expanded thyroid clonotypes above 0.001 frequency.

Amplifying from RNA transcripts, the study obtained TCR beta CDR3 regions. First-round RT-PCR with HTBI primers preceded a second-round multiplex PCR. TCRdb independently ran MiXCR on the multiplex PCR reads; one entry per CDR3 protein. Of fewer than 350,000 distinct CDR3 sequences listed, roughly 17% are singletons. Ineligible for inclusion were patients with other autoimmune diseases, uncontrolled infections, pregnancy or lactation. The receptor was derived from an adult man with Graves' ophthalmopathy. V and J are TRBV5-5 and TRBJ2-7; possible D gene TRBD1, 6 bases. Sequenced sample: peripheral blood. CDR3 loop: CASTGMGAREQYF. DNA for the CDR3: TGTGCCAGCACGGGCATGGGGGCGCGTGAGCAGTACTTC.